A single sample is the source of the 13 T cell receptor beta chains below, sequenced in a study of blood T cell repertoires in COVID-19 (dated by TCRdb to the early 2020s). The method was the immunoSEQ multiplex PCR assay. As stored in TCRdb, this immuneACCESS dataset retains in-frame rearrangements with V and J assigned. A fraction of the clones does not appear; measured against another copy, unresolved V genes explain less than half of the discrepancy, and the remainder lacks a known reason. For this sample the table gives roughly 280,000 clones, of which 80% to 90% were detected only once. The ten most abundant clones make up 11% of the sample. What was sequenced was peripheral blood. These receptors all stem from a woman between 70 and 85 years old with acute or convalescent COVID-19.

The V and J genes are TRBV30 and TRBJ1-1, with D tentatively TRBD1 (6 bases). Germline V gene lookup returns CDR1 GTSNPN and CDR2 SVGIG (reference sequence). CDR3 length: 12 residues. The V gene lost 5 bases and the J gene lost 1 base, with 8 bases spanning the gap. The CDR3 here is CAWDRQNTEAFF. The CDR3 bases are TGTGCCTGGGACAGGCAGAACACTGAAGCTTTCTTT.

The chain has TRBV9 and TRBJ2-5; 10 bases line up with TRBD2. The V segment lost 2 bases and the J segment 4 bases; nucleotides outside the gene matches: 8. CDR3 length: 16 residues. The germline V gene encodes CDR1 SGDLS and CDR2 YYNGEE. CDR3 residues: CASSVASGGPGETQYF. The CDR3 DNA reads TGTGCCAGCAGCGTCGCTAGCGGGGGCCCCGGAGAGACCCAGTACTTC. The full variable domain, its missing parts supplied by reference TRBV9 and TRBJ2-5, is DSGVTQTPKHLITATGQRVTLRCSPRSGDLSVYWYQQSLDQGLQFLIQYYNGEERAKGNILERFSAQQFPDLHSELNLSSLELGDSALYFCASSVASGGPGETQYFGPGTRLLVL.

The V call is TRBV5-1, the J call TRBJ2-7, with TRBD2 matching 8 bases. Germline loops: CDR1 SGHRS, CDR2 YFSETQ. CDR3 length equals 15 residues. V lost 0 bases, J lost 3 bases, and 5 bases stayed unmatched. DNA for the CDR3: TGCGCCAGCAGCTTGGATAGCGGGGCTCTCTACGAGCAGTACTTC. Translating gives CASSLDSGALYEQYF.

This clone occurred once. The chain couples TRBV6-6 to TRBJ2-3, with 12 bases that match TRBD2. With V trimmed by 6 bases and J by 5 bases, 12 bases remained unmatched. Germline CDR1 is MNHNY and CDR2 is SVGAGI (reference sequence). CDR3 length: 17 residues. The DNA for the CDR3 is TGTGCCAGCAGGCGACCTAGCGGGGGGGGACCGGTAGATACGCAGTATTTT. Its translation is CASRRPSGGGPVDTQYF.

A few counts support this clone. This rearrangement joins TRBV10-3 to TRBJ2-7, with 12 bases matching TRBD1. This CDR3 is 12 amino acids long. The germline V gene encodes CDR1 ENHRY and CDR2 SYGVKD. CDR3 region: CATGTGGHEQYF. The CDR3 DNA reads TGTGCTACCGGGACAGGGGGCCACGAGCAGTACTTC.

The V gene is TRBV30, the J gene TRBJ1-2; D remains ambiguous. Trimming took 2 bases from V and 10 from J, leaving 20 bases between them. Germline CDR1 reads GTSNPN; CDR2 reads SVGIG (reference sequence). This CDR3 comprises 14 residues. CDR3 sequence (DNA): TGTGCCTGGAGTCCGGTGTCCTTACGCGGTTTCTACACCTTC. Residues: CAWSPVSLRGFYTF.

The V and J genes are TRBV5-1 and TRBJ1-1; 8 bases fit TRBD1. This CDR3 has 11 residues. Germline V lookup: CDR1 SGHRS, CDR2 YFSETQ. Germline trimming cut 4 bases from V and 11 bases from J; bases unmatched to any gene: 4. The CDR3 nucleotides are TGCGCCAGCAGCGGGACAGGTTACGCTTTCTTT. Encoded protein: CASSGTGYAFF.

The V and J genes are TRBV9 and TRBJ2-5; 14 bases line up with TRBD2. The CDR3 has 15 residues. CDR1 SGDLS and CDR2 YYNGEE come from the germline V gene. V lost 7 bases and J lost 4; bases outside the gene matches: 6. The DNA for the CDR3 is TGTGCCAGCGGGGCCGGGACTAGCGGGGGAGAGACCCAGTACTTC. As protein: CASGAGTSGGETQYF.

The chain employs TRBV6-5 and TRBJ1-1, with D perhaps TRBD1 (5 bases). The CDR3 spans 14 residues. From germline, CDR1 is MNHEY and CDR2 SVGAGI. The germline V and J ends were trimmed by 0 bases and 4 bases, with 9 bases remaining between them. The CDR3 DNA follows: TGTGCCAGCAGTTACTCACAAGGGGTCACTGAAGCTTTCTTT. Its translation is CASSYSQGVTEAFF.

The chain couples TRBV5-6 to TRBJ1-3; a possible D gene is TRBD1 (6 bases). The V end was cut by 4 bases, the J end by 2 bases, with 19 bases between. The CDR3 is 17 amino acids. Germline lookup yields CDR1 SGHDT and CDR2 YYEEEE. CDR3 nucleotides: TGTGCCAGCAGCCCACAGGGAGTCAGGAGAACTGGAAACACCATATATTTT. Protein: CASSPQGVRRTGNTIYF.

The chain has TRBV19 and TRBJ1-2; D is unresolved. Germline V gene lookup returns CDR1 LNHDA and CDR2 SQIVND (reference sequence). The CDR3 sequence is 13 residues long. V lost 0 bases and J lost 7, with 9 bases in between. In DNA form, the CDR3 reads TGTGCCAGTAGTATAGAAACAGCGGGTGGCTACACCTTC. It is translated as CASSIETAGGYTF. Full variable domain (rest looked up from reference TRBV19 and TRBJ1-2): DGGITQSPKYLFRKEGQNVTLSCEQNLNHDAMYWYRQDPGQGLRLIYYSQIVNDFQKGDIAEGYSVSREKKESFPLTVTSAQKNPTAFYLCASSIETAGGYTFGSGTRLTVV.

The J gene is TRBJ1-1, the V gene TRBV6-6, with D perhaps TRBD1 (6 bases). Germline CDR1 reads MNHNY; CDR2 reads SVGAGI (reference sequence). This CDR3 comprises 15 residues. The V end was cut by 8 bases, the J end by 4 bases, with 20 bases between. As DNA, the CDR3 is TGTGCCAGCGCGCCTGGGACAACCAGGACCACTGAAGCTTTCTTT. Translating gives CASAPGTTRTTEAFF.

V and J are TRBV5-1 and TRBJ2-1; 7 bases match TRBD2. Germline CDR1 is SGHRS and CDR2 is YFSETQ. Unmatched junction bases numbered 4, after V lost 4 bases and J lost 3 bases. The CDR3 spans 14 residues. In DNA form, the CDR3 reads TGCGCCAGCAGCCAAGGACTAGTCTACAATGAGCAGTTCTTC. Residues: CASSQGLVYNEQFF.